This T cell receptor (beta chain) was captured by sequencing in a study of cytomegalovirus exposure and HLA in healthy donors. The PCR used 60 Vbeta and 13 Jbeta primers. Some clones are missing from TCRdb's copy, which holds only in-frame ones; the method was immunoSEQ multiplex PCR. The data contain some 120,000 clones, around 78% of them singletons. J lost 4 bases, V lost 4 bases, and 7 bases had no gene match. The germline V gene has CDR1 SGHRS and CDR2 YFSETQ. The CDR3 covers 15 residues. The chain uses TRBV5-1 and TRBJ1-4, with 7 bases aligning to TRBD1. Sequenced sample: PBMCs. The clonotype originates from a middle-aged man in good health and CMV-seronegative. The CDR3 here is CASSLGQANNEKLFF. The DNA of the CDR3 is TGCGCCAGCAGCCTCGGACAGGCGAATAATGAAAAACTGTTTTTT.